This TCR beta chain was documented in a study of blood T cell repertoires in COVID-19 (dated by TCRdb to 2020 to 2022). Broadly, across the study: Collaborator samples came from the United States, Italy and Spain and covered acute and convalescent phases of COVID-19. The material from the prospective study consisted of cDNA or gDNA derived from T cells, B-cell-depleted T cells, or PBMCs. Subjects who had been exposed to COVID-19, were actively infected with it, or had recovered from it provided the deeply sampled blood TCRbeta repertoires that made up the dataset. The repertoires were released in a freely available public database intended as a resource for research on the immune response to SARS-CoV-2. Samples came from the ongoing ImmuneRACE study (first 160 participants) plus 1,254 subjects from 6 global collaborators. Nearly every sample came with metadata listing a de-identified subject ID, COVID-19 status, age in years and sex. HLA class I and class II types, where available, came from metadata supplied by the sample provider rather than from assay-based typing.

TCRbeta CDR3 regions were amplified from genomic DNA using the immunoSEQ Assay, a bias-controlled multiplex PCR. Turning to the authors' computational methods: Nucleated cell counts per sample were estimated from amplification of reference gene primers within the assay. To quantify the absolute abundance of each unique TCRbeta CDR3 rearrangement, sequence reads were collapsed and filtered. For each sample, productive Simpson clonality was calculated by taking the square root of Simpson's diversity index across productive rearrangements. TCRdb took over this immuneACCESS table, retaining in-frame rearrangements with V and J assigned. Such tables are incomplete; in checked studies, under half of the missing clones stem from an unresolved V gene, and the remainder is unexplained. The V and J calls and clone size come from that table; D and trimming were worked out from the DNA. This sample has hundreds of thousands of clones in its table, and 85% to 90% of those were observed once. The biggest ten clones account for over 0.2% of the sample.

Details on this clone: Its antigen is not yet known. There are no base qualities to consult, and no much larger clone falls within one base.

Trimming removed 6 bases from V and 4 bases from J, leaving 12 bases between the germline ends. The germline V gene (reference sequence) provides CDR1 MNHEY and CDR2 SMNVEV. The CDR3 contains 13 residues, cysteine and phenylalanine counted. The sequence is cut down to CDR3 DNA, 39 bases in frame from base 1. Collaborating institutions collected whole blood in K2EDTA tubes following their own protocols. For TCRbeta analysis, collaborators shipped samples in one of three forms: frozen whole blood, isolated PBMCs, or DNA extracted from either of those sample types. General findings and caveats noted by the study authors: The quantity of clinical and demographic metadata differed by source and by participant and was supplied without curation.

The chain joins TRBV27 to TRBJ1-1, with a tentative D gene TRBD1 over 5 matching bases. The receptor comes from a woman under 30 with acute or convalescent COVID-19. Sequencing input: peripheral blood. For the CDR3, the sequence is CASSTRVFTEAFF. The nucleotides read TGTGCCAGCAGCACCAGGGTATTCACTGAAGCTTTCTTT.